The rows below give T cell receptor beta chains drawn from one sample of a study of blood T cell repertoires in COVID-19. Sequenced by immunoSEQ multiplex PCR; TCRdb stores in-frame clones only, minus some. The sample contains about 160,000 clones, roughly 82% of which appear only once. Material for sequencing was peripheral blood. These receptors originate from a man aged 70 or older with acute or convalescent COVID-19. The CDR3 runs from the conserved cysteine through the conserved F or W. A D gene is named only where the DNA matches it firmly. Some rows have no size entry. The others give once, few or many, or a class for an expanded clone.

length	D	J	size	V	DNA	CDR3
16	TRBD2	TRBJ2-1	NA	TRBV18	TGTGCCAGCTCACGTGCCGGGACTAGCGGGACCAATGAGCAGTTCTTC	CASSRAGTSGTNEQFF
15	NA	TRBJ1-1	NA	TRBV5-1	TGCGCCAGCAGCTTACCGTCAGGGAAGGATACTGAAGCTTTCTTT	CASSLPSGKDTEAFF
17	NA	TRBJ2-1	NA	TRBV15	TGTGCCACCAGCAGAGACCCCCCAGGTGAGTCCTACAATGAGCAGTTCTTC	CATSRDPPGESYNEQFF
13	NA	TRBJ1-5	NA	TRBV18	TGTGCCAGCTCACCTATGACAGCGCAGCCCCAGCATTTT	CASSPMTAQPQHF
14	TRBD2	TRBJ2-7	NA	TRBV5-4	TGTGCCAGCAGCTTGGGCGGGAGCTACTACGAGCAGTACTTC	CASSLGGSYYEQYF
17	TRBD1	TRBJ2-5	NA	TRBV18	TGTGCCAGCTCACCAAGACAAGCGAACAGGGGGCAAGAGACCCAGTACTTC	CASSPRQANRGQETQYF
13	NA	TRBJ1-5	NA	TRBV2	TGTGCCAGCAGCCCTGACATCAATCAGCCCCAGCATTTT	CASSPDINQPQHF
15	NA	TRBJ2-5	NA	TRBV2	TGTGCCAGCAACGGCCATGGGGTCCGGGGAGAGACCCAGTACTTC	CASNGHGVRGETQYF
13	NA	TRBJ1-1	NA	TRBV27	TGTGCCAGCAGTGATCAGGGCAAGACTGAAGCTTTCTTT	CASSDQGKTEAFF
15	TRBD1	TRBJ1-5	NA	TRBV19	TGTGCCAGTAGCAAATTAGACAGGGTGGTCCAGCCCCAGCATTTT	CASSKLDRVVQPQHF
15	TRBD1	TRBJ2-7	NA	TRBV19	TGTGCCAGTAGTATCTGTCAGGGGGTTCTCTGCGAGCAGTACTTC	CASSICQGVLCEQYF
13	NA	TRBJ1-6	NA	TRBV7-9	TGTGCCAGCAGCCCTAGGGAGCCAGGTCCCCTCCACTTT	CASSPREPGPLHF
15	TRBD1	TRBJ1-4	NA	TRBV6-5	TGTGCCAGCAGGAGCTGGGACAGGCAGAGGCAAAAACTGTTTTTT	CASRSWDRQRQKLFF
15	NA	TRBJ2-1	NA	TRBV28	TGTGCCAGCAGTTTAGTCTCGAGTCCCGACAATGAGCAGTTCTTC	CASSLVSSPDNEQFF
14	NA	TRBJ1-2	NA	TRBV27	TGTGCCAGCAGTTTAATGGCGGATATTTATGGCTACACCTTC	CASSLMADIYGYTF
11	NA	TRBJ1-1	NA	TRBV28	TGTGCCAGCAGTGCGGACAGACGAGCTTTCTTT	CASSADRRAFF
14	TRBD2	TRBJ2-1	NA	TRBV24-1	TGTGCCACAGAACCGGGACTAGCGGGGTATGAGCAGTTCTTC	CATEPGLAGYEQFF
15	TRBD1	TRBJ1-5	NA	TRBV6-5	TGTGCCAGCACCACCACCGGGACAGTTCATCAGCCCCAGCATTTT	CASTTTGTVHQPQHF
15	TRBD2	TRBJ2-7	NA	TRBV28	TGTGCCAGCAGTTTATCTGCGGCGGGAGGGGGCGAGCAGTACTTC	CASSLSAAGGGEQYF
15	TRBD1	TRBJ1-5	NA	TRBV19	TGTGCCAGTGGAGAGGACAGGGCGGGGGATCAGCCCCAGCATTTT	CASGEDRAGDQPQHF
12	NA	TRBJ2-1	NA	TRBV3-1/TRBV3-2	TGTGCCAGCAGCCAAGCGGGTCGTGAGCAGTTCTTC	CASSQAGREQFF
15	NA	TRBJ2-2	NA	TRBV9	TGTGCCAGCAGCCCGCGGGACCCTAACACCGGGGAGCTGTTTTTT	CASSPRDPNTGELFF
13	NA	TRBJ1-5	NA	TRBV4-2	TGTGCCAGCAGCCAAGCCACCGGGGAGCCCCAGCATTTT	CASSQATGEPQHF
13	TRBD1	TRBJ1-2	NA	TRBV5-1	TGCGCCAGCAGCTTGCGGGACAGCTCTGGCTACACCTTC	CASSLRDSSGYTF
14	NA	TRBJ1-1	NA	TRBV27	TGTGCCAGCAGTCACGCAGGGGAGTTGACTGAAGCTTTCTTT	CASSHAGELTEAFF
15	NA	TRBJ2-3	NA	TRBV28	TGTGCCAGCAGTCCCGTCGCGGGCAATGTGGATACGCAGTATTTT	CASSPVAGNVDTQYF
14	TRBD1	TRBJ1-1	once	TRBV28	TGTGCCAGCAGTCAAACAGGGGAGAGCACTGAAGCTTTCTTT	CASSQTGESTEAFF
15	NA	TRBJ1-1	few	TRBV9	TGTGCCAGCAGCGTAGCTGGGGGGAGGAGGTCTGAAGCTTTCTTT	CASSVAGGRRSEAFF
15	TRBD2	TRBJ2-3	few	TRBV13	TGTGCCAGCAGCTTACCAGCGGGACCCACAGATACGCAGTATTTT	CASSLPAGPTDTQYF
14	NA	TRBJ2-2	once	TRBV7-2	TGTGCCAGCAGCTCCCGATGGGCCACCGGGGAGCTGTTTTTT	CASSSRWATGELFF
12	NA	TRBJ2-7	NA	TRBV3-1/TRBV3-2	TGTGCCAGCAGCCAAGACCGCTACGAGCAGTACTTC	CASSQDRYEQYF
14	TRBD1	TRBJ1-6	NA	TRBV3-1/TRBV3-2	TGTGCCAGCAGCCAAGAAGACAGGGATTCACCCCTCCACTTT	CASSQEDRDSPLHF
15	TRBD1	TRBJ1-1	NA	TRBV19	TGTGCCAGTAGTATGCGAGCAGGGGGCAAGACTGAAGCTTTCTTT	CASSMRAGGKTEAFF
16	TRBD1	TRBJ2-5	few	TRBV24-1	TGTGCCACCAGTGATGCGGGACAGGGGGACCTGGAGACCCAGTACTTC	CATSDAGQGDLETQYF
15	NA	TRBJ1-2	once	TRBV5-1	TGCGCCAGCAGCCCAAGCACCGGGTACAACTATGGCTACACCTTC	CASSPSTGYNYGYTF
16	TRBD1	TRBJ2-3	NA	TRBV7-8	TGTGCCAGCAGCTTAGCACAGGGGGCGGTGACAGATACGCAGTATTTT	CASSLAQGAVTDTQYF
15	TRBD1	TRBJ1-5	NA	TRBV6-5	TGTGCCAGCAGAGCGCCAGGGGGCGGCAATCAGCCCCAGCATTTT	CASRAPGGGNQPQHF
14	NA	TRBJ1-4	NA	TRBV19	TGTGCCAGTAGGCCAACGGTCCTTAATGAAAAACTGTTTTTT	CASRPTVLNEKLFF
15	NA	TRBJ1-3	NA	TRBV19	TGTGCCAGTACCCCCGGAGGGGCGCGAGGAAACACCATATATTTT	CASTPGGARGNTIYF
13	TRBD1	TRBJ1-2	NA	TRBV6-5	TGTGCCAGCAGTCCGGACAGGGGGCGAGGCTACACCTTC	CASSPDRGRGYTF
16	NA	TRBJ2-7	NA	TRBV21-1	TGTGCCAGCAGCAAAGGGCTAGCGGGAGGTCCCTACGAGCAGTACTTC	CASSKGLAGGPYEQYF
13	NA	TRBJ2-4	NA	TRBV6-1	TGTGCCAGCAGTGAACGACAGTCCAGCATTCAGTACTTC	CASSERQSSIQYF
14	NA	TRBJ2-6	NA	TRBV5-1	TGCGCCAGCAGCATCGGGGCTGGGGCCAACGTCCTGACTTTC	CASSIGAGANVLTF
12	NA	TRBJ1-3	NA	TRBV9	TGTGCCAGCTCCCCTTCTGGAAACACCATATATTTT	CASSPSGNTIYF
14	TRBD1	TRBJ1-3	NA	TRBV3-1/TRBV3-2	TGTGCCAGCAGCACAGGGGTCCCTGGAAACACCATATATTTT	CASSTGVPGNTIYF
12	NA	TRBJ1-2	few	TRBV19	TGTGCCAGTAGTTTGACAGTCTATGGCTACACCTTC	CASSLTVYGYTF
15	NA	TRBJ1-2	NA	TRBV10-3	TGTGCCATCAGTGAGGGTCCGACTCGTCGTATCGGCTACACCTTC	CAISEGPTRRIGYTF
16	TRBD1	TRBJ2-7	NA	TRBV19	TGTGCCAGTAGTTCACAGCCGGGACAGGGGGCCGACGAGCAGTACTTC	CASSSQPGQGADEQYF
14	TRBD1	TRBJ1-4	NA	TRBV6-5	TGTGCCAGCAGTAGGGGGCCATCTAATGAAAAACTGTTTTTT	CASSRGPSNEKLFF
13	NA	TRBJ2-3	NA	TRBV19	TGTGCCAGTAGTATACCAGGGGCCGATACGCAGTATTTT	CASSIPGADTQYF
14	NA	TRBJ1-2	NA	TRBV6-5	TGTGCCAGCCTAAACGACGGTGGAGGCTATGGCTACACCTTC	CASLNDGGGYGYTF
15	TRBD1	TRBJ2-2	once	TRBV5-1	TGCGCCAGCAGTAGACAGGGAACGAACACCGGGGAGCTGTTTTTT	CASSRQGTNTGELFF
13	NA	TRBJ1-5	NA	TRBV10-3	TGTGCCATCAGTGGGCAGGGCAATCAGCCCCAGCATTTT	CAISGQGNQPQHF